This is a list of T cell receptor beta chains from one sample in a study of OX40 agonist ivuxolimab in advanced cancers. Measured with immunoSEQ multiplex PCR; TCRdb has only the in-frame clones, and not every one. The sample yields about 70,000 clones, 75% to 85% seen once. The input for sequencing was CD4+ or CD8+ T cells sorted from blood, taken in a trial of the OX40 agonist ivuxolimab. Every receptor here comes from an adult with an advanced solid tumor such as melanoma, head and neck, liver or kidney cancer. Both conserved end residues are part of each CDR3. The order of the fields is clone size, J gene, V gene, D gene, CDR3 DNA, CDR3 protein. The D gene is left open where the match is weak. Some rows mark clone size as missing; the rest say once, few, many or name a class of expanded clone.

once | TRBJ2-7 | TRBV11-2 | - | TGTGCCAGCCGCGGGGCGGGTCGCGAGCAGTACTTC | CASRGAGREQYF
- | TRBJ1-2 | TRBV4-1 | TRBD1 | TGCGCCAGCAGCCAAGCCGGGACAGGGTTAGAATATGGCTACACCTTC | CASSQAGTGLEYGYTF
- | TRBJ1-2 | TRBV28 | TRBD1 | TGTGCCAGCAGTCGGGACAGGAAAAACTATGGCTACACCTTC | CASSRDRKNYGYTF
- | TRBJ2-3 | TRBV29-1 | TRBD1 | TGCAGCGTAGACACAGGGGGCTTCGCAGATACGCAGTATTTT | CSVDTGGFADTQYF
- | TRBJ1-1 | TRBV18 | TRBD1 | TGTGCCAGCTCACCCCAGGGGGCCACTGAAGCTTTCTTT | CASSPQGATEAFF
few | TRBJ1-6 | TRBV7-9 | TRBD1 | TGTGCCAGCAGCTTGACAGGGGAACCCTCACCCCTCCACTTT | CASSLTGEPSPLHF
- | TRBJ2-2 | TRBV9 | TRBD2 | TGTGCCAGCAGCGTAACTAGCGGAAACACCGGGGAGCTGTTTTTT | CASSVTSGNTGELFF
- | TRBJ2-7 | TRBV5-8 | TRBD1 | TGTGCCAGCAGCCTGGACAGGGACCACGAGCAGTACTTC | CASSLDRDHEQYF
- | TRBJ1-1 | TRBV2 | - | TGTGCCAGCAATCGGGAAAAGGAGAACACTGAAGCTTTCTTT | CASNREKENTEAFF
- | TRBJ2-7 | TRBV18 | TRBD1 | TGTGCCAGCTCACGACAGGGGCTATCCTACGAGCAGTACTTC | CASSRQGLSYEQYF
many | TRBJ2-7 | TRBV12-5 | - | TGTGCTAGTGGTTCACCTAGGGTGGCCCTCTCCTACGAGCAGTACTTC | CASGSPRVALSYEQYF
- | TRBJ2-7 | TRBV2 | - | TGTGCCAGCAGACAGGCCTACGAGCAGTACTTC | CASRQAYEQYF
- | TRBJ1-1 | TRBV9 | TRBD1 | TGTGCCAGCAGCGTAGTCCCAGGGGGTGCGGCTGAAGCTTTCTTT | CASSVVPGGAAEAFF
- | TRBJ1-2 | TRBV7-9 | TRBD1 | TGTGCCAGCAGCTTAGTAGACAGGGGGAGAGGCTACACCTTC | CASSLVDRGRGYTF
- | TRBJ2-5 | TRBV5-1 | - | TGCGCCAGCAGCTTGGCCGGGCAGTTCCAAGAGACCCAGTACTTC | CASSLAGQFQETQYF
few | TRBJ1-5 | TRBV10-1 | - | TGCGCCCGCCCCGAAAGTGTTATGACGAGCAATCAGCCCCAGCATTTT | CARPESVMTSNQPQHF
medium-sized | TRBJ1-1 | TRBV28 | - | TGTGCCAGCAGTTTTCCGGGGAATCAGAACACTGAAGCTTTCTTT | CASSFPGNQNTEAFF
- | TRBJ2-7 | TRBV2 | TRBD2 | TGTGCCAGCAGACTAGCGTTCGAGCAGTACTTC | CASRLAFEQYF
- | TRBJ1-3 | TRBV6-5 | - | TGTGCCAGCAGTACCTTTAACACCATATATTTT | CASSTFNTIYF
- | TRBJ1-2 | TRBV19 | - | TGTGCCAGTAGTAGACAGCTTTCTAACTATGGCTACACCTTC | CASSRQLSNYGYTF
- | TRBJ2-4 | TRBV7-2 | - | TGTGCCAGCGCTTGGGCAGGAGAAAACATTCAGTACTTC | CASAWAGENIQYF
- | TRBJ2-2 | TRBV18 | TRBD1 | TGTGCCAGCTCACTTAACAGGGGGAATACCGGGGAGCTGTTTTTT | CASSLNRGNTGELFF
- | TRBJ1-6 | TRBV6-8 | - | TGTGCCAGCAAAACAACCGGGACGGCTGACCATAATTCACCCCTCCACTTT | CASKTTGTADHNSPLHF